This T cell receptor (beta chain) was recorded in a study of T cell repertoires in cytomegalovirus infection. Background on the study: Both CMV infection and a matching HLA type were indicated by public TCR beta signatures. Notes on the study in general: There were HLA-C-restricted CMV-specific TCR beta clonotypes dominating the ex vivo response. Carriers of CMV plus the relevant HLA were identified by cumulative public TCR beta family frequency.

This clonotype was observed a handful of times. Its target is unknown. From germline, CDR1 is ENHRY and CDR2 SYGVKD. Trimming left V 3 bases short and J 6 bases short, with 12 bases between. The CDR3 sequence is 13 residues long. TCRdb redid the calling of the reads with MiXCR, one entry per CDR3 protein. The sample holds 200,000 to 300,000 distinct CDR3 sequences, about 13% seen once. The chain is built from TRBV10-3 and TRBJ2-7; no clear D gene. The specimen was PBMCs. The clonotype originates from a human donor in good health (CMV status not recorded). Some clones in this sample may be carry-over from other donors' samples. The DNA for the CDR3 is TGTGCCATCAGTGACCTCGGAAACGGCGAGCAGTACTTC. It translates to CAISDLGNGEQYF.